These 25 T cell receptor beta chains were all obtained from the same sample, sequenced in a study of blood T cell repertoires in COVID-19. The repertoire was sequenced with immunoSEQ multiplex PCR; TCRdb's copy has only in-frame clones and lacks some. The repertoire holds around 70,000 clones, with approximately 90% as singletons. Sample: peripheral blood. The receptors shown here come from a woman aged 60-75 years with active COVID-19.

The V gene is TRBV5-1, the J gene TRBJ1-1; 7 positions agree with TRBD1. The CDR3 spans 17 residues. Germline trimming cut 3 bases from V and 0 bases from J; bases unmatched to any gene: 11. The germline gives CDR1 SGHRS, CDR2 YFSETQ. CDR3 amino acids: CASSYKTGSGMNTEAFF. In nucleotides, the CDR3 is TGCGCCAGCAGCTACAAGACAGGGAGTGGGATGAACACTGAAGCTTTCTTT.

The V call is TRBV5-1, the J call TRBJ2-1, with TRBD2 identical over 8 bases. Germline CDR1 SGHRS, CDR2 YFSETQ. CDR3 length equals 14 residues. V dropped 5 bases and J dropped 5; count of bases not matched to a gene: 6. CDR3 nucleotides: TGCGCCAGCAGTCGGGAGGGCCCTCACAATGAGCAGTTCTTC. Amino acids: CASSREGPHNEQFF.

V usage is TRBV5-8 and J usage is TRBJ2-5; no firm D call. This CDR3 region has 11 residues. Germline V gives CDR1 SGHTS, CDR2 YDEGEE. The V gene lost 0 bases and the J gene lost 8 bases, with 5 bases spanning the gap. The DNA of the CDR3 is TGTGCCAGCAGCTTGGTCCCTACCCAGTACTTC. Translated, it gives CASSLVPTQYF.

This clone has only one observation. The genes are TRBV4-1 and TRBJ1-5; 11 bases are a match to TRBD1. The CDR3 covers 16 residues. The ends lost 1 base at V and 6 bases at J; junction bases unmatched: 5. Germline V gene data show CDR1 as MGHRA and CDR2 as YSYEKL. The CDR3, as DNA: TGCGCCAGCAGCCAAGTAGGACAGGGGGCGCTTCAGCCCCAGCATTTT. Translating gives CASSQVGQGALQPQHF.

The chain is built from TRBV2 and TRBJ2-7; 7 bases line up with TRBD1. The CDR3 extends over 12 amino acids. Looked up from germline, CDR1 is SNHLY and CDR2 is FYNNEI. With 6 bases clipped from V and 7 bases from J, the junction kept 6 bases outside the gene matches. Here the CDR3 DNA reads TGTGCCAGCAGCGGACAGGCTCTAGAGCAGTACTTC. It yields the protein CASSGQALEQYF.

This chain uses TRBV29-1 with TRBJ1-5; tentatively, D is TRBD1 (6 bases). The germline gives CDR1 SQVTM, CDR2 ANQGSEA. The CDR3 loop spans 13 amino acids. The V gene lost 4 bases and the J gene lost 0 bases, with 7 bases spanning the gap. This CDR3 reads CSVGTASNQPQHF. Here the CDR3 DNA reads TGCAGCGTTGGGACAGCTAGCAATCAGCCCCAGCATTTT. Full variable domain (missing parts from reference TRBV29-1 and TRBJ1-5): SAVISQKPSRDICQRGTSLTIQCQVDSQVTMMFWYRQQPGQSLTLIATANQGSEATYESGFVIDKFPISRPNLTFSTLTVSNMSPEDSSIYLCSVGTASNQPQHFGDGTRLSIL.

V and J are TRBV11-2 and TRBJ2-7, with TRBD1 matching over 7 bases. Trimming removed 3 bases from V and 6 bases from J; junction bases left unmatched: 5. The CDR3 runs to 13 residues. Germline loops: CDR1 SGHAT, CDR2 FQNNGV. CDR3 protein: CASSFDRAGEQYF. As DNA, the CDR3 is TGTGCCAGCAGCTTCGACAGGGCAGGCGAGCAGTACTTC.

V gene TRBV7-9 combines with J gene TRBJ2-3; D ambiguous. Trimming left V 2 bases short and J 0 bases short, with 6 bases between. This CDR3 has 14 residues. CDR1 SEHNR and CDR2 FQNEAQ come from the germline V gene (reference sequence). The DNA of the CDR3 is TGTGCCAGCAGCTTACCAGATAGCACAGATACGCAGTATTTT. Protein sequence: CASSLPDSTDTQYF.

This chain uses TRBV28 with TRBJ1-5; the match to TRBD1 covers 9 bases. Germline V gene data show CDR1 as MDHEN and CDR2 as SYDVKM. V lost 5 bases to trimming and J lost 4 bases; unmatched junction nucleotides: 6. The CDR3 sequence is 15 residues long. CDR3 protein: CASSQGQGLNQPQHF. The CDR3 DNA reads as TGTGCCAGCAGTCAGGGACAGGGCTTAAATCAGCCCCAGCATTTT.

The chain joins TRBV7-9 to TRBJ2-1; 10 bases map to TRBD1. After removal of 3 bases from V and 6 bases from J, the junction contained 11 bases not matched to a gene. Germline CDR1 SEHNR, CDR2 FQNEAQ (reference sequence). This CDR3 is 17 amino acids long. The CDR3 sequence is CASSLDLGGQGTNEQFF. CDR3 DNA sequence: TGTGCCAGCAGCTTGGATCTGGGGGGACAGGGGACCAATGAGCAGTTCTTC.

The genes are TRBV4-1 and TRBJ2-2; no definite D call. The CDR3 loop spans 13 amino acids. V lost 3 bases, J lost 2 bases, and 4 bases lay in between. Germline V gives CDR1 MGHRA, CDR2 YSYEKL. The chain's CDR3 is CASSQRNTGELFF. The CDR3 nucleotides are TGCGCCAGCAGCCAGCGAAACACCGGGGAGCTGTTTTTT.

The rearrangement links TRBV27 to TRBJ1-1; D is uncertain. Germline CDR1 and CDR2: MNHEY and SMNVEV (reference sequence). This CDR3 contains 11 residues. Between the trimmed V and J ends, which lost 8 bases and 3 bases, there was a span of 7 bases. The CDR3 DNA is TGTGCCAGCGTTCAGGACACTGAAGCTTTCTTT. This encodes CASVQDTEAFF.

The chain carries TRBV7-2 and TRBJ2-7; 10 positions match TRBD2. Germline V gives CDR1 SGHTA, CDR2 FQGNSA. This CDR3 region has 17 residues. V lost 0 bases and J lost 2; bases outside the gene matches: 7. The CDR3 DNA follows: TGTGCCAGCAGCTTAGCGCCGGCTAGCGGGAGAGCCTACGAGCAGTACTTC. Translation: CASSLAPASGRAYEQYF.

J is TRBJ2-7 and V is TRBV10-3; TRBD2 aligns across 7 bases. With 6 bases clipped from V and 0 bases from J, the junction kept 5 bases outside the gene matches. This CDR3 region has 14 residues. Per the germline V gene, CDR1 is ENHRY and CDR2 is SYGVKD. CDR3 amino acids: CAIRASGNSYEQYF. DNA of the CDR3: TGTGCCATCAGGGCTAGCGGAAACTCCTACGAGCAGTACTTC.

The chain carries TRBV7-2 and TRBJ2-5; TRBD1 matches at 9 bases. This CDR3 region has 15 residues. Germline lookup yields CDR1 SGHTA and CDR2 FQGNSA. After removal of 4 bases from V and 1 base from J, the junction contained 4 bases not matched to a gene. Here the CDR3 reads CASSYHRGPQETQYF. CDR3 DNA sequence: TGTGCCAGCAGCTACCACAGGGGGCCCCAAGAGACCCAGTACTTC.

V gene TRBV7-9 combines with J gene TRBJ2-7; 8 nucleotides line up with TRBD2. CDR1 is SEHNR, CDR2 FQNEAQ, per germline (reference sequence). The CDR3 extends over 14 amino acids. J lost 6 bases, V lost 2 bases, and 6 bases had no gene match. As DNA, the CDR3 is TGTGCCAGCAGCTTAAGTTGGGCGGGGGGCGAGCAGTACTTC. Protein product: CASSLSWAGGEQYF.

The chain is built from TRBV6-5 and TRBJ2-7, with 7 bases that match TRBD1. V shed 5 bases and J 0 bases; nucleotides not matched to a gene: 4. The CDR3 extends over 14 amino acids. Germline loops: CDR1 MNHEY, CDR2 SVGAGI. CDR3 residues: CASSLGQVSYEQYF. The CDR3 nucleotides read TGTGCCAGCAGTCTTGGACAGGTCTCCTACGAGCAGTACTTC.

V usage is TRBV5-1 and J usage is TRBJ2-3; 8 bases match TRBD2. V was clipped by 0 bases and J by 2 bases; unmatched bases: 8. The germline CDR1 and CDR2 sequences are SGHRS and YFSETQ. The CDR3 runs to 17 residues. In nucleotides, the CDR3 is TGCGCCAGCAGCTTGGATGGGACTAGAGGAAACACAGATACGCAGTATTTT. This sequence encodes CASSLDGTRGNTDTQYF.

The chain's CDR3 is CASSPPSGGYEQYF. As DNA, the CDR3 is TGTGCCAGCTCACCACCGTCAGGGGGCTACGAGCAGTACTTC. The chain couples TRBV18 to TRBJ2-7; 7 bases fit TRBD1. The CDR3 runs to 14 residues. With V trimmed by 0 bases and J by 3 bases, 2 bases remained unmatched. Germline CDR1 KGHSH, CDR2 LQKENI.

The J gene is TRBJ1-1, the V gene TRBV5-1; 10 bases map to TRBD1. Germline V CDR1 and CDR2: SGHRS, YFSETQ. V trimming: 0 bases; J trimming: 1 base; junction bases outside the gene matches: 3. The CDR3 loop spans 16 amino acids. This CDR3 reads CASSLGQGAQNTEAFF. For the CDR3, the DNA is TGCGCCAGCAGCTTGGGACAGGGGGCTCAGAACACTGAAGCTTTCTTT.

The chain combines TRBV7-2 with TRBJ1-1; no definite D call. This CDR3 contains 13 residues. Germline V gives CDR1 SGHTA, CDR2 FQGNSA. V shed 5 bases and J shed 1 base, with 8 bases lying between them. CDR3 loop: CASSPLRNTEAFF. In DNA, the CDR3 is TGTGCCAGCAGCCCGCTCAGGAACACTGAAGCTTTCTTT.

This chain uses TRBV6-5 with TRBJ2-7; no clear D gene. V was shortened by 7 bases and J by 1 base, with 17 bases between the two germline ends. The CDR3 totals 15 residues. The germline CDR1 and CDR2 sequences are MNHEY and SVGAGI. Here the CDR3 reads CASTPAPGRSYEQYF. The CDR3 DNA reads as TGTGCCAGCACTCCGGCCCCGGGTCGGTCCTACGAGCAGTACTTC.

This sequence joins TRBV4-1 and TRBJ2-1, with TRBD2 matching 11 bases. V was clipped by 3 bases and J by 3 bases; unmatched bases: 7. The CDR3 loop spans 17 amino acids. The germline V gene encodes CDR1 MGHRA and CDR2 YSYEKL. The CDR3 region has the DNA TGCGCCAGCAGCCACCCCAGGGGACTAGCGGACTACAATGAGCAGTTCTTC. This translates into CASSHPRGLADYNEQFF.

V usage is TRBV6-6 and J usage is TRBJ1-4, with D perhaps TRBD1 (5 bases). The CDR3 loop spans 14 amino acids. Per germline, CDR1 MNHNY and CDR2 SVGAGI (reference sequence). The germline V and J ends were trimmed by 0 bases and 7 bases, with 9 bases remaining between them. CDR3 loop: CASSYSGGGEKLFF. Here the CDR3 DNA reads TGTGCCAGCAGTTACTCGGGGGGGGGTGAAAAACTGTTTTTT.

The V call is TRBV27, the J call TRBJ1-1; a weak D match, TRBD1 (6 bases). Germline V CDR1 and CDR2: MNHEY, SMNVEV (reference sequence). V was shortened by 6 bases and J by 1 base, with 12 bases between the two germline ends. CDR3 length equals 14 residues. CDR3 in amino acids: CASRLARGNTEAFF. In DNA form, the CDR3 reads TGTGCCAGCAGGCTCGCCAGGGGGAACACTGAAGCTTTCTTT.